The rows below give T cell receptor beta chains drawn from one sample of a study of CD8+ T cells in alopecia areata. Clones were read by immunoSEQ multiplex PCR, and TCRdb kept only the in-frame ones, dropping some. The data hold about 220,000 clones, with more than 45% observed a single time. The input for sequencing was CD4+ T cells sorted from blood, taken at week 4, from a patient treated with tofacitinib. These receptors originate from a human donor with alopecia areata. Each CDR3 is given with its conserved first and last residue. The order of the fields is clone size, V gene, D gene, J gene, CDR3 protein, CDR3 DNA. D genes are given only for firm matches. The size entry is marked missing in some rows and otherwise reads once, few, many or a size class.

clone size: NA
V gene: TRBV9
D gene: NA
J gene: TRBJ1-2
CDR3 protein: CASSAGPADYGYTF
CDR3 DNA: TGTGCCAGCAGCGCCGGACCCGCTGACTATGGCTACACCTTC

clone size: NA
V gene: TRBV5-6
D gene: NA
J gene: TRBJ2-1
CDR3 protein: CASSFGTPDNEQFF
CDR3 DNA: TGTGCCAGCAGCTTCGGGACTCCAGACAATGAGCAGTTCTTC

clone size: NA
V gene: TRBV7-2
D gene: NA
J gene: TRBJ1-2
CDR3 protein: CASSPGRGYTF
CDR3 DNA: TGTGCCAGCAGCCCCGGACGAGGCTACACCTTC

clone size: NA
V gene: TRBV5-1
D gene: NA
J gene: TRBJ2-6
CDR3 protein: CATKEQGWAGANVLTF
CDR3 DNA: TGCGCCACCAAGGAACAGGGATGGGCTGGGGCCAACGTCCTGACTTTC

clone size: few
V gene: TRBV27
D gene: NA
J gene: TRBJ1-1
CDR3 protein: CASSSRLKPNTEAFF
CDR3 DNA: TGTGCCAGCAGTTCTCGTTTGAAGCCAAACACTGAAGCTTTCTTT

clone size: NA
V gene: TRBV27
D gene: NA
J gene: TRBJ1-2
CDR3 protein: CASRNQGVARGYTF
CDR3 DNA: TGTGCCAGCAGAAACCAGGGTGTGGCGCGTGGCTACACCTTC

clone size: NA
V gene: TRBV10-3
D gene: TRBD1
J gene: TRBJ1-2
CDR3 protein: CASSYIRTGGGYGYTF
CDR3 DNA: TGTGCCAGCAGTTATATCCGGACAGGGGGCGGCTATGGCTACACCTTC

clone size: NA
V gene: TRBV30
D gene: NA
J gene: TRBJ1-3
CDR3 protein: CAWRNSGNTIYF
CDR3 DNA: TGTGCCTGGAGGAACTCTGGAAACACCATATATTTT

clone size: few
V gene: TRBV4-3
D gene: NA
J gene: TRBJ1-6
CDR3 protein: CASSLDAGITNSPLHF
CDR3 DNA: TGCGCCAGCAGCCTCGACGCCGGGATAACCAATTCACCCCTCCACTTT

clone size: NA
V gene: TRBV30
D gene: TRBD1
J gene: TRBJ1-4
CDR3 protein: CAWGTGESLTNEKLFF
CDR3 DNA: TGTGCCTGGGGGACAGGGGAGAGTTTGACTAATGAAAAACTGTTTTTT

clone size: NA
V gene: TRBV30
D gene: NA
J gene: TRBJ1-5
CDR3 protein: CAWSLQGRQPQHF
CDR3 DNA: TGTGCCTGGAGTTTGCAGGGAAGACAGCCCCAGCATTTT

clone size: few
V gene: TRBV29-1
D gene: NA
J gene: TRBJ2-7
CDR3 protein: CSVGSQGSSYEQYF
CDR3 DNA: TGCAGCGTTGGAAGTCAAGGATCCTCCTACGAGCAGTACTTC

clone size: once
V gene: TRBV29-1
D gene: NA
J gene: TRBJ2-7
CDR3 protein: CSVASTETYEQYF
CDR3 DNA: TGCAGCGTAGCTTCGACGGAGACCTACGAGCAGTACTTC

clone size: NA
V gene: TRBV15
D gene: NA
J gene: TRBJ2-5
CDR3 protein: CATQDSGETQYF
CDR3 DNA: TGTGCCACTCAGGATTCGGGGGAGACCCAGTACTTC

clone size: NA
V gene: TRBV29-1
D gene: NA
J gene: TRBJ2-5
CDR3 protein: CSVAYQETQYF
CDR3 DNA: TGCAGCGTAGCGTACCAAGAGACCCAGTACTTC

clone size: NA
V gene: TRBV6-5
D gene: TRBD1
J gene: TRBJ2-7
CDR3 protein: CASSYDTGVHYEQYF
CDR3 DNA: TGTGCCAGCAGTTACGATACAGGGGTTCACTACGAGCAGTACTTC

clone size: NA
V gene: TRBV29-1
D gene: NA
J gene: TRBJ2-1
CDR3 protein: CSVAGGLNNNEQFF
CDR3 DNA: TGCAGCGTTGCCGGCGGATTAAATAACAATGAGCAGTTCTTC

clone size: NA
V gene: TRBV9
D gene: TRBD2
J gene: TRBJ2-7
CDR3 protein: CASSGLSSGGAYEQYF
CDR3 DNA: TGTGCCAGCAGCGGACTATCTAGCGGGGGGGCATACGAGCAGTACTTC

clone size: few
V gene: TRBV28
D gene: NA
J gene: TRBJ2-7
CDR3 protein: CASSLNYRAYEQYF
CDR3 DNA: TGTGCCAGCAGTTTAAATTACAGGGCCTACGAGCAGTACTTC

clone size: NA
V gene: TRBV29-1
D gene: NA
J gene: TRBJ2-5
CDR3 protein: CSAAWHNQETQYF
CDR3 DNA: TGCAGCGCTGCGTGGCACAACCAAGAGACCCAGTACTTC

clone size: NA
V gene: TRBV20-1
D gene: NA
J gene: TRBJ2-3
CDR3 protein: CSARVADTQYF
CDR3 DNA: TGCAGTGCTAGAGTGGCCGATACGCAGTATTTT

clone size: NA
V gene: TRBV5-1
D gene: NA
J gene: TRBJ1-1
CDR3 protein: CASSLAGERTEAFF
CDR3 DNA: TGCGCCAGCAGCCTGGCTGGGGAGCGCACTGAAGCTTTCTTT

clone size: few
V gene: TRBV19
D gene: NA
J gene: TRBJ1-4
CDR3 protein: CAGRLGEKLFF
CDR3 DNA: TGTGCCGGGCGGCTTGGTGAAAAACTGTTTTTT

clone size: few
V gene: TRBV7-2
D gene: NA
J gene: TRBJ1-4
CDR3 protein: CASSTRASSWEKLFF
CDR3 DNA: TGTGCCAGCAGCACCCGGGCCTCCTCGTGGGAAAAACTGTTTTTT

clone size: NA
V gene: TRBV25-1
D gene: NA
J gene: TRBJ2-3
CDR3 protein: CASSTTGTDTQYF
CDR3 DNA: TGTGCCAGCAGCACTACTGGCACAGATACGCAGTATTTT